This TCR beta chain was found in a study of neurological immune-mediated disorders. Study outcomes and limitations: Expanded clones shared no identical CDR3 amino acid sequences across subjects, which suggested private TCR-beta repertoires in all groups.

In every sequencing run, more than 200 million TCR-beta sequences were generated from 15-18 subjects. Each CDR3 protein is one row after TCRdb ran MiXCR on the 5' RACE reads. The table records about 24,000 distinct CDR3 sequences, 13% of them present only once. V was shortened by 2 bases and J by 4 bases, with 9 bases between the two germline ends. The CDR3 is 14 amino acids. This clonotype was seen many times. What it binds is unknown. The starting material, 2 million PBMCs stored at -80 C, gave rise to the unsorted libraries. Specimen: PBMCs. This rearrangement joins TRBV12-3 or TRBV12-4 to TRBJ2-1; D gene uncertain. The source of this sequence is a woman in her thirties or forties with HTLV-1-associated myelopathy (HAM/TSP). CDR3 in amino acids: CASSLKLLYNEQFF. The CDR3 nucleotides are TGTGCCAGCAGTTTAAAGCTATTGTACAATGAGCAGTTCTTC.